The source of this T cell receptor (beta chain) is a study of response to subunit inactivated influenza vaccine (dated by TCRdb to the late 2010s). About the study as a whole: The study used deep quantitative T cell receptor repertoire profiling to track responses to a trivalent subunit inactivated influenza vaccine.

Trimming at the junction amounts to 1 base on V and 4 bases on J, and the germline ends lie 14 bases apart. The CDR3 covers 15 residues, taking in both the cysteine and the phenylalanine. The read is trimmed to its CDR3 DNA, 45 bases read in frame from base 1. This clonotype came up once. What this receptor recognizes is not known. Nothing much larger sits one base from this clone, and base qualities are not available. Support from one read is weak. Library generation was performed with RT-PCR. The run used an Illumina HiSeq 2500. The public reads were quality trimmed at Q25 with fastp and then assembled into clones with MiXCR by TCRdb, keeping productive beta chains. Rows are combined by CDR3 protein, so each entry shows the most common genes and DNA. The sample table records over 300,000 distinct CDR3 sequences; about a fifth of these occur just once. The leading ten clones occupy more than 8.5% of the sample.

Broader findings and caveats from the paper: It was suggested by the authors that each seasonal influenza vaccination may recruit only a limited number of new T cells.

The sample consisted of PBMCs from blood, taken approximately 20 months after vaccination. This receptor was taken from a man between 50 and 70 years old who received an inactivated influenza vaccine. Donor details come from another sample of the same person, matched by shared clones. Recombination connected TRBV12-3 or TRBV12-4 to TRBJ2-7; a tentative D match to TRBD2 spans 6 bases. For the CDR3, the sequence is CASSLGLGLTYEQYF. The nucleotide sequence is TGTGCCAGCAGTTTAGGACTAGGCCTCACTTACGAGCAGTACTTC.